This T cell receptor (beta chain) appears in the sequencing data of a study of blood T cell repertoires in COVID-19. Turning to the study itself: PBMCs, B-cell-depleted T cells, or T cells were the source of the cDNA or gDNA that made up the material.

In Seattle, patients joined the study during active infection and were tracked longitudinally. Profiled with immunoSEQ multiplex PCR; TCRdb holds only in-frame clones, not every one. The sample carries 200,000 or so clones, 90% to 95% recorded once. This CDR3 has 15 amino acids. Germline V gene sequence: CDR1 SGHRS, CDR2 YFSETQ. Between the trimmed V and J ends, which lost 4 bases and 1 base, there was a span of 14 bases. The rearrangement links TRBV5-1 to TRBJ1-2; possible D gene TRBD1, 6 bases. The sample consisted of peripheral blood. The TCR was taken from a man between 60 and 75 years old with COVID-19, enrolled during active disease. The CDR3 bases are TGCGCCAGCAGCCCGGCCGGACAGAGTAACTATGGCTACACCTTC. This codes for CASSPAGQSNYGYTF.